This entry lists 5 T cell receptor beta chains sequenced from one sample in a study of T cells in Graves' hyperthyroidism and ophthalmopathy. TCR beta CDR3 sequences were amplified from RNA transcripts. HTBI primers were used for first-round RT-PCR of the TCR CDR3. One entry per CDR3 protein, called by TCRdb with MiXCR from the multiplex PCR reads. The profile shows about 340,000 distinct CDR3 sequences, 21% of them singletons. The specimen sequenced was blood. All receptors derive from a woman in her fifties or sixties with Graves' hyperthyroidism.

Many counts were recorded for this clonotype. Mismatch with germline at one junction end may stem from a read error. The chain carries TRBV11-2 and TRBJ2-1; TRBD2 is a possible D gene (5 bases). The germline CDR1 and CDR2 sequences are SGHAT and FQNNGV. There are 16 residues in the CDR3. CDR3 bases: TGTGCCAGCAGCATAGAGGGATTCGGCGGATACAATGAGCAGTTCTTC. It yields the protein CASSIEGFGGYNEQFF.

V is TRBV12-3 or TRBV12-4 and J is TRBJ1-2; D gene uncertain. The CDR3 spans 14 residues. The V end was cut by 0 bases, the J end by 6 bases, with 11 bases between. CDR3 residues: CASSLAGFMDGYTF. The CDR3 DNA sequence: TGTGCCAGCAGTTTAGCAGGTTTCATGGATGGCTACACCTTC.

This chain connects TRBV29-1 to TRBJ2-3; 7 bases agree with TRBD2. Germline CDR1 and CDR2: SQVTM and ANQGSEA. V lost 6 bases and J lost 0; bases outside the gene matches: 9. The CDR3 is 15 residues long. The CDR3 DNA sequence: TGCAGCGTCGCCGAAACTAGCGTTAGCACAGATACGCAGTATTTT. Translated: CSVAETSVSTDTQYF.

A note on this clonotype: Mismatch with germline at one junction end may stem from a read error. CDR3 sequence: CSARDLLDRGSDTQYF. CDR3 coding DNA: TGTAGTGCTAGAGATCTCCTCGACAGGGGCTCAGATACGCAGTATTTT. The rearrangement joins TRBV20-1 to TRBJ2-3; TRBD1 agrees at 8 bases. CDR1 is DFQATT and CDR2 is SNEGSKA in the germline V gene (reference sequence). This CDR3 is 16 amino acids long.

The chain couples TRBV7-2 to TRBJ1-2; 10 bases agree with TRBD1. In germline, CDR1 is SGHTA, CDR2 FQGNSA. V lost 5 bases, J lost 4 bases, and 7 bases stayed unmatched. This CDR3 spans 15 amino acids. The CDR3 here is CASSLGTGALYGYTF. The CDR3 bases are TGTGCCAGCAGCCTCGGGACAGGGGCGCTCTATGGCTACACCTTC.